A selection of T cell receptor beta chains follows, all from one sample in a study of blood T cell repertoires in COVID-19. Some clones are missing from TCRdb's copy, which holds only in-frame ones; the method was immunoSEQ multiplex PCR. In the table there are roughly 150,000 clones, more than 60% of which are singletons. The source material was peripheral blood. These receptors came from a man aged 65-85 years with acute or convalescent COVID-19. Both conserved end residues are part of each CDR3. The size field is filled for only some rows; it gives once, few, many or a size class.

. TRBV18 CASSINPLTGGLNNEQFF
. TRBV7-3 CASSPKRGSGTLSYEQYF
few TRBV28 CASSLSGQGSYNEQFF
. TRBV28 CASSSSGTSGHYEQYF
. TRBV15 CATSPLDTLYEQYF
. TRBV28 CASSWLAGMKTQYF
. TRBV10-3 CAISEGQGIEQYF
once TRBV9 CASSPAGKYTGELFF
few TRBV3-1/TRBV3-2 CASKPGLASNEQFF
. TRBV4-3 CASSQEIAGGQYNEQFF
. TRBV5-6 CASSLRAGQGPQETQYF